This T cell receptor beta chain was documented in a study of long-term antiretroviral therapy in people with HIV. Overall study context: It was about a decade before the 2015 immediate-ART recommendation that the earliest samples were taken.

The run of the v3.0 immunoSEQ assay was at survey level. The protocol was immunoSEQ multiplex PCR, while the TCRdb copy is restricted to in-frame clones and leaves out a portion. Among tens of thousands of clones listed, 83% were seen once. V was clipped by 0 bases and J by 5 bases, with 4 bases between them. Germline V gene lookup returns CDR1 SGHDT and CDR2 YYEEEE. This CDR3 is built from 12 residues. This clone was counted once. The sequence derives from a young man with HIV. The genes are TRBV5-6 and TRBJ2-3; no firm D call. The source was unsorted PBMCs, collected 0.4 years before starting antiretroviral therapy. CDR3 coding DNA: TGTGCCAGCAGCTTGGGAGGAGATACGCAGTATTTT. It translates to CASSLGGDTQYF.